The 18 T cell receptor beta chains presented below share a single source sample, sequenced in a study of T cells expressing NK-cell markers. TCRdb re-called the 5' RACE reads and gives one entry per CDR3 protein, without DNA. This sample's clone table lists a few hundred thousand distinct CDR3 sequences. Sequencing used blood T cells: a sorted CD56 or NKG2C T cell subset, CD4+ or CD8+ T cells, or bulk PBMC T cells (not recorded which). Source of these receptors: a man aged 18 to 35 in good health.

This CDR3 is CASSLAQSPYEKLFF. The gene calls are TRBV7-7 and TRBJ1-4. Germline CDR1 and CDR2: SSHAT and FNYEAQ (reference sequence). The CDR3 is 15 amino acids.

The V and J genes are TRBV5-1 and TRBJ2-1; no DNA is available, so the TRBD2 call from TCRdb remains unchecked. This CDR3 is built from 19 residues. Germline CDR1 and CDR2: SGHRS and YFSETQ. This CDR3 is CASSLRPFSIGGRIDEQFF.

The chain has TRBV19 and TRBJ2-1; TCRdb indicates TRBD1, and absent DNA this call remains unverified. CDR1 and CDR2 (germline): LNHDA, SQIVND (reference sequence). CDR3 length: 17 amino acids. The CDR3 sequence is CASSIFSTPHPRNEQFF.

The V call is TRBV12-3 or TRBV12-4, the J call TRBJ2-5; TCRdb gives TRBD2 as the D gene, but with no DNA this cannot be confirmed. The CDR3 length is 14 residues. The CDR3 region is CASSQPSGGETQYF.

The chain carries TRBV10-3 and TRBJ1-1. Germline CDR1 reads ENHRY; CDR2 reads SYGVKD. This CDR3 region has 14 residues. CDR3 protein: CAISESHLNTEAFF.

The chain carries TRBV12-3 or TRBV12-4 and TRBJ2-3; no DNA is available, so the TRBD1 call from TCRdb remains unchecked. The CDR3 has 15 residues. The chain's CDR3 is CASRPGRTSTDTQYF.

The CDR3 reads CASSHRDLGPQHF. The gene calls are TRBV12-3 or TRBV12-4 and TRBJ1-5; TCRdb reports TRBD1, a call that lacks DNA to check it against. This CDR3 is built from 13 residues.

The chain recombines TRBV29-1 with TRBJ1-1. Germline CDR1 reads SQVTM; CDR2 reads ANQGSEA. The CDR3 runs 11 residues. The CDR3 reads CSVAAVKGAFF.

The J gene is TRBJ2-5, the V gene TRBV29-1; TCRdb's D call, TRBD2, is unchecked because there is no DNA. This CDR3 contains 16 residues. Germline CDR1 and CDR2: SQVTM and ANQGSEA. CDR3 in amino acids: CSVAGTSGRALETQYF.

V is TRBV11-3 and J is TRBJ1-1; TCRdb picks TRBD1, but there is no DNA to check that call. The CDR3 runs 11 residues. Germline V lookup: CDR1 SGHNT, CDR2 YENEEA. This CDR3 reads CASSLKGRAFF.

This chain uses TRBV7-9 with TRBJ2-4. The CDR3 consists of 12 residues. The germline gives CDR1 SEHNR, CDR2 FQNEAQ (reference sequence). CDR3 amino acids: CASSLGTTIQYF.

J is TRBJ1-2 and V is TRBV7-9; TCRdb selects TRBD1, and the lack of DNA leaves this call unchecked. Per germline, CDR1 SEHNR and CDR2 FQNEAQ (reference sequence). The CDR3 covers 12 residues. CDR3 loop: CASQGESYGYTF.

This chain's CDR3 is CASSLGTGFYNEQFF. The V gene is TRBV5-1, the J gene TRBJ2-1; checking the TCRdb D call of TRBD1 is not possible without DNA. The length of the CDR3 is 15 residues. CDR1 and CDR2 (germline): SGHRS, YFSETQ. The full variable domain, completed using reference TRBV5-1 and TRBJ2-1, is KAGVTQTPRYLIKTRGQQVTLSCSPISGHRSVSWYQQTPGQGLQFLFEYFSETQRNKGNFPGRFSGRQFSNSRSEMNVSTLELGDSALYLCASSLGTGFYNEQFFGPGTRLTVL.

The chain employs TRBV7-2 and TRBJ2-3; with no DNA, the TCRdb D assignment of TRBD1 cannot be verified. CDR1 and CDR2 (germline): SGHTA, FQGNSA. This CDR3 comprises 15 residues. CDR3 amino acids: CASSPGQGAGDTQYF.

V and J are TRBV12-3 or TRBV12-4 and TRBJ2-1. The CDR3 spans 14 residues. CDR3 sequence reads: CASSQITGSDEQFF.

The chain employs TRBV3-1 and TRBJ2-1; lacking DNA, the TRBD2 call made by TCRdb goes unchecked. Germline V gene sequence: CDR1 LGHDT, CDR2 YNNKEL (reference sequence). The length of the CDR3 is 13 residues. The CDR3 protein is CANLGLAAREQFF.

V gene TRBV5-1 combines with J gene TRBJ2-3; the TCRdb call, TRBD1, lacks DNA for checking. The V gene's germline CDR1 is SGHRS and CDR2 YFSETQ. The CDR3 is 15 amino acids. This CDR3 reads CASSSAGSLTDTQYF.

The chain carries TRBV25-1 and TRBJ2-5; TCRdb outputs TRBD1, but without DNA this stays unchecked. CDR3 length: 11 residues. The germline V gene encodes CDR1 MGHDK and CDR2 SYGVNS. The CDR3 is CASSGGENKDF.